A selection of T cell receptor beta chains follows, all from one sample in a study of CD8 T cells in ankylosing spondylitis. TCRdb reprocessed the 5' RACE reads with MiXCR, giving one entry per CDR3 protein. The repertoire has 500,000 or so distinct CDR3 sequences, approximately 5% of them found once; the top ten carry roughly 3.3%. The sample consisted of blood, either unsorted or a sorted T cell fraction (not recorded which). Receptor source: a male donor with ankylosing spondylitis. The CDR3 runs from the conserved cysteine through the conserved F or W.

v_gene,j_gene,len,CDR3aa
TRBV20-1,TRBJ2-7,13,CSAPDATSGKQYF
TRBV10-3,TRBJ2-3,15,CAISVAGTSTDTQYF
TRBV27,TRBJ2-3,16,CASSFQREWLIDTQYF
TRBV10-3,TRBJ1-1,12,CAISSRAIEAFF
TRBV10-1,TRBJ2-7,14,CASLTSGSSYEQYF
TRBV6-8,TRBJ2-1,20,CASSYFRLAGGSLIYNEQFF
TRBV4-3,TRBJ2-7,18,CASSQARDRGPRAYEQYF
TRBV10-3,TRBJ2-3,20,CAISEPDFGRVEIFTDTQYF
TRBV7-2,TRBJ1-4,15,CASSFLVRPREKLFF
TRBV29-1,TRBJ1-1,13,CSTREVMNTEAFF
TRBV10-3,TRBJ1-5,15,CATGQGGFGNQPQHF
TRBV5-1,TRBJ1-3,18,CASSPWGTGLASGNTIYF
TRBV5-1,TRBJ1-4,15,CASSVMGQLNEKLFF
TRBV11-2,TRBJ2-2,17,CASSLRTDTRNTGELFF
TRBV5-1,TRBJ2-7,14,CASSFGGSTYEQYF
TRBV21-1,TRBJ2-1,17,CASSKEKPNGSYNEQFF
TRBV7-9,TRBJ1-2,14,CASSYGTEDPGYTF
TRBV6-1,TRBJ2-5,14,CATDTGAVGETQYF
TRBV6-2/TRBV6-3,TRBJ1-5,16,CASSSSFGTRVQPQHF
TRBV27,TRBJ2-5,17,CASSFFSGTGNQETQYF
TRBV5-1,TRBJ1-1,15,CASSLSGGRYTEAFF
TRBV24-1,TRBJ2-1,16,CATSDLRGQGRNEQFF
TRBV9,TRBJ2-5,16,CASSAPGSGVQETQYF
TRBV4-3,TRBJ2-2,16,CASSQDGTANTGELFF
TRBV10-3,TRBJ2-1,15,CAISESGGAYNEQFF
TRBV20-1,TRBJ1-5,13,CSARLDSNQPQHF
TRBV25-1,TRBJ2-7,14,CASSGEAGTYEQYF
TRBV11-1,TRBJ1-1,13,CASSSWQSTEAFF
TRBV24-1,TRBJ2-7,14,CATSESGLPYEQYF
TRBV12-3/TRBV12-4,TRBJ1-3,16,CASSLGWPGYGNTIYF
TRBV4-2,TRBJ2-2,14,CASSRGGIAGELFF
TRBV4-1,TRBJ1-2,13,CASISFVRDGYTF
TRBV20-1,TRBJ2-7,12,CRMGPDNYEQYF
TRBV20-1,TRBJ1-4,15,CSAREGRDANEKLFF
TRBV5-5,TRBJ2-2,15,CASSHRLRGAGELFF
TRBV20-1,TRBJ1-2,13,CSARQGTDYGYTF
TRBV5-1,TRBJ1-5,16,CASSPRGGDWNQPQHF
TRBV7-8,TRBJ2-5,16,CASSSGQGAKWETQYF
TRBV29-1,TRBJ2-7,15,CSVRIGTGDMNEQYF
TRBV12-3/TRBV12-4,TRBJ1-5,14,CASGQGAGDQPQHF
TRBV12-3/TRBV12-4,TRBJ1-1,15,CASRTGGLMNTEAFF
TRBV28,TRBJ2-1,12,CATQEGYNEQFF
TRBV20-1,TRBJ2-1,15,CSARSRDREGDEQFF
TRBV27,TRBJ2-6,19,CASSLSGGRGFAGANVLTF
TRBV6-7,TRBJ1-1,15,CASSRNRRENTEAFF
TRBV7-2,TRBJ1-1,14,CASSLALGNTEAFF
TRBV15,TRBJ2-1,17,CATSRETPDSSYNEQFF
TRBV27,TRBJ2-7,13,CASTMGPSYEQYF
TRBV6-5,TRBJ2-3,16,CASRPRTGVITDTQYF
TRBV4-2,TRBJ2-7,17,CASSRTTAGGNTYEQYF
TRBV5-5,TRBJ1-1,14,CASREDSLDTEAFF
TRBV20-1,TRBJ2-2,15,CSAAQPASYTGELFF
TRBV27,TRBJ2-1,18,CASSLGPSGPRSYNEQFF
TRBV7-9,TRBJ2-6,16,CALQEWNLSGANVLTF
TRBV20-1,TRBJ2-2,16,CSARDLRQGNTGELFF
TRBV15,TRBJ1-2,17,CATSRDVGNRGRTGYTF
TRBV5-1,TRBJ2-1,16,CASSLARGTGYNEQFF
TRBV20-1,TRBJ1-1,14,CSASSSTVNTEAFF
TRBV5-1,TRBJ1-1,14,CASSLDGGLKEAFF
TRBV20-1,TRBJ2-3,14,CSAFSGQGEDTQYF